This T cell receptor (beta chain) was observed in a study of graft-versus-host responses after intestinal transplantation. Measured with immunoSEQ multiplex PCR; TCRdb has only the in-frame clones, and not every one. The sample contains roughly 120,000 clones, approximately 92% of which appear only once. Germline CDR1 and CDR2: SGHDT and YYEEEE. The CDR3 is 14 residues long. The ends were cut back, 0 bases at V and 2 bases at J, with 9 bases in the middle. A remark on this clone: Its antigen is undetermined.

This clonotype was sampled from a human donor who received an intestinal transplant. The chain links TRBV5-6 to TRBJ2-7, with D possibly being TRBD1 (5 bases). Sequences were derived from unstimulated CD8+ T cells sorted from spleen or lymph node cells, sampled before intestinal transplant. CDR3 residues: CASSLGPGPYEQYF. The DNA for the CDR3 is TGTGCCAGCAGCTTGGGTCCAGGGCCCTACGAGCAGTACTTC.